This T cell receptor (beta chain) was observed in a study of T cells after yellow fever vaccination. As for the study in general: In the case of low-cell-number fractions, SMART-Seq v4 Ultra Low Input was used for preparation. Study-level points and caveats: Weaker overall was a secondary response that nonetheless peaked faster, on day 5 versus 15.

Germline V lookup: CDR1 LNHNV, CDR2 YYDKDF (reference sequence). V lost 0 bases and J lost 1; bases outside the gene matches: 6. The CDR3 has 17 residues. For this clonotype: Its antigen is still unknown.

TCRdb processed the 5' RACE reads anew with MiXCR; each CDR3 protein has one entry. The sample shows around 300,000 distinct CDR3 sequences, approximately 4.5% of them seen only once. This sequence was found in a man aged 18-30 years who received the YFV17D yellow fever vaccine. The chain is built from TRBV15 and TRBJ2-5; 9 bases are a match to TRBD2. Sequenced material: PBMCs, taken 15 days after the yellow fever booster vaccination. This CDR3 reads CATSREDSGSSQETQYF. Here the CDR3 DNA reads TGTGCCACCAGCAGAGAAGATAGCGGGAGCTCCCAAGAGACCCAGTACTTC.